Listed here are 19 T cell receptor beta chains from one sample, sequenced in a study of control samples from healthy donors and cancer patients. Clones were sequenced by immunoSEQ multiplex PCR, and TCRdb holds only the in-frame ones, with some missing. The sample yields tens of thousands of clones, about 80% seen once. The sample was PBMCs. These receptor sequences come from a woman aged 50 to 60 with lung cancer.

This chain links TRBV2 with TRBJ2-2; D is tentatively TRBD1 or TRBD2 (5 bases each). Trimming stripped 5 bases from V and 4 bases from J, with 17 bases between. CDR1 is SNHLY, CDR2 FYNNEI, per germline. The CDR3 covers 16 residues. The CDR3 bases are TGTGCCAGCAGTCTGGACGGGGCCCTGGGCACCGGGGAGCTGTTTTTT. This sequence encodes CASSLDGALGTGELFF.

This rearrangement joins TRBV18 to TRBJ1-1; possible D gene TRBD1, 5 bases. The CDR3 loop spans 15 amino acids. Trimming cost V 3 bases and J 3 bases, with 14 bases left between them. The V gene's germline CDR1 is KGHSH and CDR2 LQKENI. The CDR3 protein is CASSPQGALDTEAFF. CDR3 nucleotide sequence: TGTGCCAGCTCACCCCAGGGAGCGCTCGACACTGAAGCTTTCTTT.

The chain uses TRBV5-4 and TRBJ1-2; 9 nucleotides match TRBD1. The CDR3 is 14 amino acids. V trimming: 0 bases; J trimming: 7 bases; junction bases outside the gene matches: 4. Germline assignment: CDR1 SGHNT and CDR2 YYREEE (reference sequence). The CDR3: CASSLGGTGFGYTF. The CDR3 DNA reads as TGTGCCAGCAGCTTGGGTGGGACAGGGTTTGGCTACACCTTC.

For the CDR3, the DNA is TGCAGCGTTGTATGGGAAGGGGGTAGCAATCAGCCCCAGCATTTT. Translation: CSVVWEGGSNQPQHF. The rearrangement uses TRBV29-1 and TRBJ1-5; D perhaps matches TRBD1 (6 bases). Germline-derived CDR1 and CDR2 are SQVTM and ANQGSEA. The ends were cut back, 4 bases at V and 0 bases at J, with 13 bases in the middle. The CDR3 has 15 residues.

The V call is TRBV24-1, the J call TRBJ2-7, with 12 nucleotides matching TRBD1. The germline CDR1 and CDR2 sequences are KGHDR and SFDVKD. This CDR3 has 15 amino acids. With V trimmed by 2 bases and J by 6 bases, 4 bases remained unmatched. The CDR3 reads CATSDSGTGGAEQYF. DNA for the CDR3: TGTGCCACCAGTGATTCGGGGACAGGGGGCGCCGAGCAGTACTTC.

This chain uses TRBV28 with TRBJ1-6; D gene uncertain. This CDR3 has 12 residues. V was clipped by 3 bases and J by 5 bases, with 2 bases between them. CDR1 and CDR2 from the germline V gene are MDHEN and SYDVKM. The CDR3, as DNA: TGTGCCAGCAGTTTGAATAATTCACCCCTCCACTTT. The encoded protein is CASSLNNSPLHF.

V usage is TRBV2 and J usage is TRBJ2-3; 9 nucleotides match TRBD2. The germline V gene encodes CDR1 SNHLY and CDR2 FYNNEI. The trim removed 7 bases at V and 3 bases at J, leaving 8 bases unmatched. The CDR3 is made up of 15 amino acids. DNA for the CDR3: TGTGCCAGCAACAGAGCGGGGGGTGGGACAGATACGCAGTATTTT. It is translated as CASNRAGGGTDTQYF.

The gene calls are TRBV24-1 and TRBJ1-2; D unclear. V lost 0 bases and J 4 bases, leaving 8 bases between the germline ends. The CDR3 loop spans 14 amino acids. CDR1 KGHDR and CDR2 SFDVKD come from the germline V gene. The CDR3 sequence: CATSDLDRTYGYTF. The CDR3 bases are TGTGCCACCAGTGATTTGGATAGGACCTATGGCTACACCTTC.

The rearrangement uses TRBV9 and TRBJ1-1; a weak D match, TRBD1 (6 bases). The CDR3 is made up of 15 amino acids. In germline, CDR1 is SGDLS, CDR2 YYNGEE. Deletions cut 0 bases from V and 0 bases from J, with 9 bases between. The CDR3 DNA reads as TGTGCCAGCAGCGTAGGAGGACAGCTGAACACTGAAGCTTTCTTT. As protein: CASSVGGQLNTEAFF.

This clone showed up just a few times. CDR3 sequence (DNA): TGTGCCAGCTTTCGTCCTTCAGGGACGGGCTATGGCTACACCTTC. This encodes CASFRPSGTGYGYTF. The chain joins TRBV28 to TRBJ1-2; D might be TRBD1 (5 bases). The CDR3 consists of 15 residues. The germline V and J ends were trimmed by 8 bases and 4 bases, with 20 bases remaining between them. The germline V gene has CDR1 MDHEN and CDR2 SYDVKM.

The V gene is TRBV9, the J gene TRBJ1-6; D is unclear. V was trimmed by 0 bases and J by 11 bases, leaving 6 bases between them. The CDR3 is 12 amino acids. Germline V gene sequence: CDR1 SGDLS, CDR2 YYNGEE. As DNA, the CDR3 is TGTGCCAGCAGCGTAGGTGATACACCCCTCCACTTT. Amino acid sequence: CASSVGDTPLHF.

The V call is TRBV10-3, the J call TRBJ1-1, with 7 bases that match TRBD1. The CDR3 consists of 14 residues. Germline CDR1 reads ENHRY; CDR2 reads SYGVKD. V lost 7 bases and J lost 3; bases outside the gene matches: 8. CDR3 nucleotides: TGTGCCATCACCCCGGGACAGACGCACACTGAAGCTTTCTTT. Protein: CAITPGQTHTEAFF.

As for this clone: Other DNA sequences in this sample translate to the same CDR3. The V and J genes are TRBV5-4 and TRBJ2-5, with a weak D call TRBD1 (5 bases). CDR3 length: 14 amino acids. V lost 0 bases and J 4 bases, leaving 10 bases between the germline ends. The germline gives CDR1 SGHNT, CDR2 YYREEE (reference sequence). The CDR3 loop is CASSLGQGGETQYF. The CDR3 nucleotides read TGTGCCAGCAGCTTGGGTCAGGGTGGAGAGACCCAGTACTTC. Full variable domain (outside the CDR3, taken from reference TRBV5-4 and TRBJ2-5): ETGVTQSPTHLIKTRGQQVTLRCSSQSGHNTVSWYQQALGQGPQFIFQYYREEENGRGNFPPRFSGLQFPNYSSELNVNALELDDSALYLCASSLGQGGETQYFGPGTRLLVL.

The chain carries TRBV19 and TRBJ1-1; a possible D gene is TRBD1 (5 bases). From germline, CDR1 is LNHDA and CDR2 SQIVND (reference sequence). Between the trimmed V and J ends, which lost 0 bases and 0 bases, there was a span of 14 bases. There are 17 residues in the CDR3. CDR3 loop: CASSIEVGTLVNTEAFF. The CDR3 nucleotides are TGTGCCAGTAGTATAGAAGTCGGGACTCTAGTGAACACTGAAGCTTTCTTT.

V and J are TRBV7-9 and TRBJ1-3; perhaps TRBD1 as D (6 bases). V lost 8 bases, J lost 0 bases, and 11 bases lay in between. The CDR3 runs to 14 residues. Germline-derived CDR1 and CDR2 are SEHNR and FQNEAQ (reference sequence). CDR3 in DNA: TGTGCCAGCCCACAGGGAAACTCTGGAAACACCATATATTTT. As protein: CASPQGNSGNTIYF.

The rearrangement joins TRBV24-1 to TRBJ1-5, with TRBD1 as a possible D gene (5 bases). CDR1 KGHDR and CDR2 SFDVKD come from the germline V gene. V was pared by 10 bases and J by 4 bases, with 13 bases between. The CDR3 length is 13 residues. The CDR3 sequence is CATQGFGNQPQHF. The CDR3 nucleotides read TGTGCCACGCAGGGTTTTGGGAATCAGCCCCAGCATTTT.

V gene TRBV12-5 combines with J gene TRBJ1-1; D remains unclear. With 3 bases removed from V and 3 bases from J, the gap between germline ends came to 5 bases. CDR1 LGHNT and CDR2 FRNRAP come from the germline V gene. The CDR3 is 12 residues long. The CDR3 DNA reads as TGTGCTAGTGGTTTCGGGCACACTGAAGCTTTCTTT. Protein product: CASGFGHTEAFF.

The chain links TRBV11-3 to TRBJ2-5; weak D call: TRBD1 (5 bases). The CDR3 has 13 residues. The V end was cut by 5 bases, the J end by 4 bases, with 11 bases between. Looked up from germline, CDR1 is SGHNT and CDR2 is YENEEA. CDR3 sequence reads: CASSPRRGETQYF. As DNA, the CDR3 is TGTGCCAGCAGCCCACGAAGGGGAGAGACCCAGTACTTC.

The J gene is TRBJ1-2, the V gene TRBV28; 9 bases match TRBD1. With 5 bases clipped from V and 0 bases from J, the junction kept 7 bases outside the gene matches. Germline loops: CDR1 MDHEN, CDR2 SYDVKM. The CDR3 totals 16 residues. CDR3 DNA: TGTGCCAGCAGTGCCGAAACAGGGGGCCCTAACTATGGCTACACCTTC. This sequence encodes CASSAETGGPNYGYTF.